This entry concerns a single T cell receptor (beta chain). Antigen specificity is unknown. The sample belongs to a study of T cell responses to AZD1222 COVID-19 vaccine. Study results and caveats: Repertoire sampling happened only post peak T cell response.

Measured with immunoSEQ multiplex PCR; TCRdb has only the in-frame clones, and not every one. The top ten hold over 0.95% of the sample, which has nearly 200,000 clones, about 93% seen once. This receptor was identified in an adult who received the AZD1222 COVID-19 vaccine. The material sequenced was peripheral blood, taken 28 days after the second AZD1222 dose.

CDR3 sequence (DNA): TGTGCCAGCAGTGAGTCAGGGAATCCACCCCTCCACTTT. As protein: CASSESGNPPLHF. The gene calls are TRBV6-1 and TRBJ1-6, with D possibly being TRBD1 (5 bases). CDR1 is MNHNS and CDR2 is SASEGT in the germline V gene. The CDR3 length is 13 residues. Between the trimmed V and J ends, which lost 3 bases and 11 bases, there was a span of 11 bases.